This T cell receptor (beta chain) derives from a study of T cell repertoires in cytomegalovirus infection. With respect to this clonotype: Its antigen remains unidentified.

This CDR3 has 12 amino acids. Each CDR3 protein gets one entry after TCRdb re-called the reads with MiXCR. Seen here are approximately 990,000 distinct CDR3 sequences, roughly 31% observed once, and the top ten hold around an eighth. The sequence was obtained from a human donor in good health (CMV status not recorded). Some clones in this sample may be carry-over from other donors' samples. V gene TRBV12-3 or TRBV12-4 combines with J gene TRBJ2-7; D remains ambiguous. The sample in question was cultured CD8+ T cells from PBMCs, obtained from culture after CMV antigen stimulation. CDR3 in amino acids: CASSFGSHEQYV. In nucleotides, the CDR3 is TGTGCCAGCAGTTTCGGCTCCCACGAGCAGTACGTC.